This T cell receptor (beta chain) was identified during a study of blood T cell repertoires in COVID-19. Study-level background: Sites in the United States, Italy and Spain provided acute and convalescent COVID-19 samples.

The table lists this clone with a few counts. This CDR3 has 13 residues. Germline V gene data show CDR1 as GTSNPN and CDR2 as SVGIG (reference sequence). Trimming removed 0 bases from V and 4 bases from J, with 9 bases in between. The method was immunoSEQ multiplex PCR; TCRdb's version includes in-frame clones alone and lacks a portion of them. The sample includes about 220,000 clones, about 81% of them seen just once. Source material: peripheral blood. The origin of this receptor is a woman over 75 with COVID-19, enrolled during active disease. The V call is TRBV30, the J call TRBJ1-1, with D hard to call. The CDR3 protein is CAWSVKGGTEAFF. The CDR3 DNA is TGTGCCTGGAGTGTCAAGGGAGGCACTGAAGCTTTCTTT.